This T cell receptor (beta chain) was sequenced in a study of blood T cell repertoires in COVID-19. About the study: Researchers got acute and convalescent COVID-19 samples from the United States, Italy and Spain. The analysed material was cDNA or gDNA that came from T cells, B-cell-depleted T cells, or PBMCs.

Methods used by the authors: Estimation of nucleated cell counts was performed using reference gene primer amplification. TCRdb keeps only in-frame clones here, not all; method: immunoSEQ multiplex PCR. That table is the source of V, J and clone size, and D and trimming were worked out from the DNA. The sample consists of about 250,000 clones, around nine tenths of them appearing once. Concerning this clone itself: Other DNA sequences from this sample encode an identical CDR3 as well.

The CDR3 spans 15 residues. Germline V gene sequence: CDR1 KGHSH, CDR2 LQKENI. The J segment lost 0 bases and the V segment lost 3 bases, leaving 5 bases of the junction unmatched. The rearrangement joins TRBV18 to TRBJ2-7; 7 bases map to TRBD1. The specimen sequenced was peripheral blood. The clonotype originates from an elderly man with acute or convalescent COVID-19. CDR3 coding DNA: TGTGCCAGCTCACCTGGACAGGAGAGCTCCTACGAGCAGTACTTC. It yields the protein CASSPGQESSYEQYF.